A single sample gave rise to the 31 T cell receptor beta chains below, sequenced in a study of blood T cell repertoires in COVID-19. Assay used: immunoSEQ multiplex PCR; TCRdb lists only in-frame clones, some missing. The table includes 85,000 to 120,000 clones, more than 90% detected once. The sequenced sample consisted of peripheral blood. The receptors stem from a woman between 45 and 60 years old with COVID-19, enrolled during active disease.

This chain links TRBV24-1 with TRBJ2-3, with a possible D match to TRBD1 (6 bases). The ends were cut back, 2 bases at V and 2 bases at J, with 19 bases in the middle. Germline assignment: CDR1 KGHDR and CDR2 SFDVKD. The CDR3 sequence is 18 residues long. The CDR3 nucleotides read TGTGCCACCAGTGATTCCGGAACCGGGACAAGCTCCACAGATACGCAGTATTTT. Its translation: CATSDSGTGTSSTDTQYF.

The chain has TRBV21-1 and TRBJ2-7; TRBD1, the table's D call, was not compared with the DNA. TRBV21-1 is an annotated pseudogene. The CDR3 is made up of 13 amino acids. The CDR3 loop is CASSTQGFYEQYV. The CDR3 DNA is TGTGCCAGCAGCACACAGGGGTTTTACGAGCAGTACGTC.

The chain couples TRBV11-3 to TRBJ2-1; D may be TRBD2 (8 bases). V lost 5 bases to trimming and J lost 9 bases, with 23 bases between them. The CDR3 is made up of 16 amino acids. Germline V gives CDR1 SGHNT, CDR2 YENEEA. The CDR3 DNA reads TGTGCCAGCAGCGCCGGGAGGGACACAGGGGATGTTGAGCAGTTCTTC. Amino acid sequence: CASSAGRDTGDVEQFF.

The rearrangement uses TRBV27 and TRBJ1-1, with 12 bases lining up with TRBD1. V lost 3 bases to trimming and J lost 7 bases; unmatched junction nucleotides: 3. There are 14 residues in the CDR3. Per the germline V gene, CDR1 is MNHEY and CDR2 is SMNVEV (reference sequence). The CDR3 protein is CASSFRDRGREAFF. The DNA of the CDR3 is TGTGCCAGCAGTTTCCGGGACAGGGGGCGTGAAGCTTTCTTT.

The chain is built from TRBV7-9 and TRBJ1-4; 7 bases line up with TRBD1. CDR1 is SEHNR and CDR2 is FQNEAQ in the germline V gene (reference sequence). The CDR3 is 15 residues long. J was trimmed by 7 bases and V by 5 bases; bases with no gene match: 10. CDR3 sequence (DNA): TGTGCCAGCAGCATAAGACAGGGAGGTGTTGAAAAACTGTTTTTT. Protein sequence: CASSIRQGGVEKLFF.

The CDR3 spells CATGGQGALETQYF. CDR3 DNA sequence: TGTGCCACCGGGGGACAGGGGGCTTTAGAGACCCAGTACTTC. The chain has TRBV24-1 and TRBJ2-5; TRBD1 aligns across 12 bases. Germline CDR1 reads KGHDR; CDR2 reads SFDVKD. With 9 bases clipped from V and 4 bases from J, the junction kept 5 bases outside the gene matches. The CDR3 runs to 14 residues.

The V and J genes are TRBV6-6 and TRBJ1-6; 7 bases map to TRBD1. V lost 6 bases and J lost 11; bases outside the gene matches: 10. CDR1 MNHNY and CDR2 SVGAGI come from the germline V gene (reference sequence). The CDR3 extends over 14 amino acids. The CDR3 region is CASSPRGGRTPLHF. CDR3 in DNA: TGTGCCAGCAGCCCTAGAGGGGGCCGGACACCCCTCCACTTT.

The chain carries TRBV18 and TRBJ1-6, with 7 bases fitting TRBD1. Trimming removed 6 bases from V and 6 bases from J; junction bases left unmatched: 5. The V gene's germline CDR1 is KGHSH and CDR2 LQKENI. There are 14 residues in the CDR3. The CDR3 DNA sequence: TGTGCCAGCTCCCGGGACAGTTTTAATTCACCCCTCCACTTT. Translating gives CASSRDSFNSPLHF. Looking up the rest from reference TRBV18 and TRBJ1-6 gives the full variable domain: NAGVMQNPRHLVRRRGQEARLRCSPMKGHSHVYWYRQLPEEGLKFMVYLQKENIIDESGMPKERFSAEFPKEGPSILRIQQVVRGDSAAYFCASSRDSFNSPLHFGNGTRLTVT.

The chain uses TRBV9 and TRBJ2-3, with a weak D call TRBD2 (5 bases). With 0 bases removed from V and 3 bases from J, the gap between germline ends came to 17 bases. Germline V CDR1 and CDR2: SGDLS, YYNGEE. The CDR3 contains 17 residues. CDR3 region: CASSVGDGEGLTDTQYF. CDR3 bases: TGTGCCAGCAGCGTAGGAGACGGCGAGGGCTTGACAGATACGCAGTATTTT.

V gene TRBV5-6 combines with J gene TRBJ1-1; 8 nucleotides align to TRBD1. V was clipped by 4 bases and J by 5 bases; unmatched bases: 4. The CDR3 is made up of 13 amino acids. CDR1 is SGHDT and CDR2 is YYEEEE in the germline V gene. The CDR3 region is CASSPGGLTEAFF. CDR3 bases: TGTGCCAGCAGCCCAGGGGGCTTGACTGAAGCTTTCTTT.

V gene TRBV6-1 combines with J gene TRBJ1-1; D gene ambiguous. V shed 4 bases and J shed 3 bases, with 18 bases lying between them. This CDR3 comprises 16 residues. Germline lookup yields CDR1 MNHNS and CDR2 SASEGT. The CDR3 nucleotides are TGTGCCAGCAGTGGGCACCGGACGTCCGGGGACACTGAAGCTTTCTTT. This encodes CASSGHRTSGDTEAFF.

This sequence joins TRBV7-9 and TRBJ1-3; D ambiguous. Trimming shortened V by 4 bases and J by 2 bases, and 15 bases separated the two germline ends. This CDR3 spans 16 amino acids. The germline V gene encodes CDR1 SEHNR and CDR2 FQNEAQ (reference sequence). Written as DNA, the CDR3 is TGTGCCAGCAGCTCCACCGGGGAACCAGCTGGAAACACCATATATTTT. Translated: CASSSTGEPAGNTIYF.

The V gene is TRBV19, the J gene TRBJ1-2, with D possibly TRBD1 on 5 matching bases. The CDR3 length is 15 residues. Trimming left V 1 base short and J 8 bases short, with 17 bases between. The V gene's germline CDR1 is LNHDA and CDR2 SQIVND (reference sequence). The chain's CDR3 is CASSIVSGDLGGYTF. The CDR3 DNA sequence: TGTGCCAGTAGTATAGTGTCGGGGGATTTAGGCGGCTACACCTTC.

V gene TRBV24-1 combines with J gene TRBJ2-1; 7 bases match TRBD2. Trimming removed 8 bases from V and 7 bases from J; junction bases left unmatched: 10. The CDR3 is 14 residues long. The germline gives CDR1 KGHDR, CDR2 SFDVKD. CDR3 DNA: TGTGCCACCACTAGCGGTTCAGAGGAGAATGAGCAGTTCTTC. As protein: CATTSGSEENEQFF.

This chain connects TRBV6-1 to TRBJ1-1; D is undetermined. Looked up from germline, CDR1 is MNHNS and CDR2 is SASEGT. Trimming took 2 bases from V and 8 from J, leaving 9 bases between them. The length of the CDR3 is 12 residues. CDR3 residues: CASSEWAEEAFF. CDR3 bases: TGTGCCAGCAGTGAATGGGCAGAAGAAGCTTTCTTT.

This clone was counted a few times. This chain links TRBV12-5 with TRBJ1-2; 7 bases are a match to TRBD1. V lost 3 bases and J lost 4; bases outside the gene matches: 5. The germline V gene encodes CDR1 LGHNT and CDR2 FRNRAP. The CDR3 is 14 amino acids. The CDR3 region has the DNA TGTGCTAGTGGTTTCGGACAGGCCATCTATGGCTACACCTTC. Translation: CASGFGQAIYGYTF. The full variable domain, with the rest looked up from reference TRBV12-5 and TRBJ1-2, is DARVTQTPRHKVTEMGQEVTMRCQPILGHNTVFWYRQTMMQGLELLAYFRNRAPLDDSGMPKDRFSAEMPDATLATLKIQPSEPRDSAVYFCASGFGQAIYGYTFGSGTRLTVV.

This CDR3 reads CASSLKLTPGAEQYF. The CDR3 DNA is TGTGCCAGCAGCCTCAAGTTGACCCCGGGAGCCGAGCAGTACTTC. V usage is TRBV3-1 (or the pseudogene TRBV3-2) and J usage is TRBJ2-7, with D tentatively TRBD2 (6 bases). The CDR3 sequence is 15 residues long. Between the trimmed V and J ends, which lost 4 bases and 6 bases, there was a span of 19 bases. CDR1 and CDR2 (germline): LGHDT, YNNKEL (reference sequence).

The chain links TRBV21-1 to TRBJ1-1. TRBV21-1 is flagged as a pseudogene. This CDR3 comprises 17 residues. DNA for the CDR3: TGTGCCAGCAGCACAAACACCCGGGAGCCCCCGTTCGCTGAAGCTTTCTTT. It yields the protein CASSTNTREPPFAEAFF.

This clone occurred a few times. The CDR3 here is CASSSRRGSGLLSGNTIYF. The CDR3 DNA follows: TGTGCCAGCAGCTCCAGACGGGGTTCGGGTCTTCTGTCTGGAAACACCATATATTTT. V and J are TRBV7-8 and TRBJ1-3; D uncertain. Trimming removed 4 bases at V and 1 base at J, with 23 bases between. The CDR3 runs to 19 residues. Germline CDR1 and CDR2: SGHVS and FQNEAQ.

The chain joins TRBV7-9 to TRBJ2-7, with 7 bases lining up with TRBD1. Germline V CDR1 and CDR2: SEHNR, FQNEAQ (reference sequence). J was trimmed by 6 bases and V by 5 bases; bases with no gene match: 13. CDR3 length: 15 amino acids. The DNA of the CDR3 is TGTGCCAGCAGCGCCTCTACCCGGGACAGACGCGAGCAGTACTTC. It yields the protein CASSASTRDRREQYF.

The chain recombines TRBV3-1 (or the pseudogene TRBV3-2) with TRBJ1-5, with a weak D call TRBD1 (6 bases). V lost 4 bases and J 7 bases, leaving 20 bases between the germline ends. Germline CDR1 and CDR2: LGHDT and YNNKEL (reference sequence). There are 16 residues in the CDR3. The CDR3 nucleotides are TGTGCCAGCAGCCCCTTAAACACGGTTGGGGGCCAGCCCCAGCATTTT. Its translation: CASSPLNTVGGQPQHF.

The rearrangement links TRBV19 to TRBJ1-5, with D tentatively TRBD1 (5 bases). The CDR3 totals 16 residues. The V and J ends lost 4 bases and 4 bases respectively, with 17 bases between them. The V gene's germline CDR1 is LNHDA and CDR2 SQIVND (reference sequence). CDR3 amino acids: CASSTPHGGGNQPQHF. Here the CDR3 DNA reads TGTGCCAGTAGTACACCCCATGGGGGGGGGAATCAGCCCCAGCATTTT.

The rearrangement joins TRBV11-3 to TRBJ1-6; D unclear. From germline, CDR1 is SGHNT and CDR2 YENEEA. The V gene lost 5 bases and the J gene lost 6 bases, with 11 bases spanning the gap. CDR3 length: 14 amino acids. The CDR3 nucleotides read TGTGCCAGCAGCCAGACTGCGACTAATTCACCCCTCCACTTT. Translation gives CASSQTATNSPLHF.

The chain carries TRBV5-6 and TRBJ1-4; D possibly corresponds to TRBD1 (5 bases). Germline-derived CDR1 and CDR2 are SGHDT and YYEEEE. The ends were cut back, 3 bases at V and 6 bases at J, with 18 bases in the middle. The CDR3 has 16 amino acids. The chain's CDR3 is CASSSATPGWDEKLFF. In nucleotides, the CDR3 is TGTGCCAGCAGCTCCGCAACTCCAGGGTGGGATGAAAAACTGTTTTTT.

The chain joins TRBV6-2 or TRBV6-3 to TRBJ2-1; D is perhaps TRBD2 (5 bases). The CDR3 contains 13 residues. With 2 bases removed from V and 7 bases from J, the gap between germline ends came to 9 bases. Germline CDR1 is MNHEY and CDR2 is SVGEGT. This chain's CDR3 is CASSYATKNEQFF. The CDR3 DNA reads TGTGCCAGCAGTTACGCGACTAAAAATGAGCAGTTCTTC.

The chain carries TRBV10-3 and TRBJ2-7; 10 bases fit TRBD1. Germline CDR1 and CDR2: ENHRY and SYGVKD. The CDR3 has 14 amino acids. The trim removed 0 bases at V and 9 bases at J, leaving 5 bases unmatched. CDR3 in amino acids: CAISESRQGAGQYV. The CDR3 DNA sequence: TGTGCCATCAGTGAGTCCCGACAGGGGGCGGGGCAGTACGTC.

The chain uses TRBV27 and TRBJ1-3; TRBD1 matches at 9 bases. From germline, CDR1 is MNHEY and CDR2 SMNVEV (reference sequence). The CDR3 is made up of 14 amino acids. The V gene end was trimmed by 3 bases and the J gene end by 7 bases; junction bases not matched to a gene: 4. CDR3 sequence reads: CASSFSGTGNTIYF. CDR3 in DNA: TGTGCCAGCAGTTTTTCCGGGACAGGGAACACCATATATTTT.

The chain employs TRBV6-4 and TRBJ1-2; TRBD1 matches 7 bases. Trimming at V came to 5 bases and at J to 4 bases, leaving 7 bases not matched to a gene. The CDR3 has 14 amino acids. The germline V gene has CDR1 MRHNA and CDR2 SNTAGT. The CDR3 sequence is CASSTGDRPYGYTF. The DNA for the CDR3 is TGTGCCAGCAGTACAGGGGACCGACCCTATGGCTACACCTTC.

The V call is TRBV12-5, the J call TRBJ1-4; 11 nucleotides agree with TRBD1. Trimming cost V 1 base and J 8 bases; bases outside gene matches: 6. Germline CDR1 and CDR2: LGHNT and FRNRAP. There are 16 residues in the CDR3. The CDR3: CASGLGTGGSLEKLFF. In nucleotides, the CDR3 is TGTGCTAGTGGTTTGGGGACAGGGGGCAGTTTGGAAAAACTGTTTTTT.

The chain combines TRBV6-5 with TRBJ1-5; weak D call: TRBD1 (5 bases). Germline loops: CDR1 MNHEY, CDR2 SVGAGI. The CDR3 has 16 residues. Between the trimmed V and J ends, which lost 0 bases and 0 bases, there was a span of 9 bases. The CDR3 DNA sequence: TGTGCCAGCAGTTACTCGACAGTATATAGCAATCAGCCCCAGCATTTT. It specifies CASSYSTVYSNQPQHF.

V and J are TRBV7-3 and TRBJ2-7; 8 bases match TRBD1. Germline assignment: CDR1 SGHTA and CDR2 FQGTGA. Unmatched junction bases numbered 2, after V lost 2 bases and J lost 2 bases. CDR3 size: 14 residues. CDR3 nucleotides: TGTGCCAGCAGCTTAGCAGGGGGCCCCTACGAGCAGTACTTC. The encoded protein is CASSLAGGPYEQYF. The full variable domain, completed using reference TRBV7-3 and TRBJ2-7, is GAGVSQTPSNKVTEKGKYVELRCDPISGHTALYWYRQSLGQGPEFLIYFQGTGAADDSGLPNDRFFAVRPEGSVSTLKIQRTERGDSAVYLCASSLAGGPYEQYFGPGTRLTVT.